This record looks at one TCR beta chain sequence and its context. This clone was seen only a few times. It lacks a known antigen. The record has no base qualities; no much larger clone is one base away. The CDR1 and CDR2 encoded by the germline V gene are MGHRA and YSYEKL. The CDR3 runs 17 residues from the cysteine to the phenylalanine. Here the CDR3 DNA is all that survives: 51 bases in frame from base 1. V has 2 bases trimmed and J has 0 bases trimmed; junction bases matching no gene number 8. The sample comes from a study of blood T cell repertoires in COVID-19 (dated by TCRdb to about 2020). As for the study more broadly: Samples from collaborators originated in the United States, Italy and Spain and spanned both the acute and convalescent phases of COVID-19. The material from the prospective study consisted of cDNA or gDNA derived from T cells, B-cell-depleted T cells, or PBMCs. Deeply sampled blood TCRbeta repertoires from subjects exposed to, actively infected with, or recovered from COVID-19 were included in the dataset. The repertoires were released in a freely available public database meant as a resource for research on the immune response to SARS-CoV-2. The samples were drawn from two sources: the first 160 participants of the ongoing ImmuneRACE study, and 950 to 1,500 subjects contributed by 6 global collaborators. Sample metadata almost always included a de-identified subject ID, COVID-19 status, age in years and sex. Where HLA class I and class II types were available, the types were taken from metadata supplied by the sample provider, not from assay-based typing.

Broader findings and caveats from the paper: Clinical and demographic metadata were provided uncurated, with the amount varying by source and participant.

The collaborating institutions used their own protocols to collect whole blood in K2EDTA tubes. For TCRbeta analysis, collaborators shipped samples as frozen whole blood, isolated PBMCs, or DNA extracted from either of those sample types. TCRbeta CDR3 regions were amplified from genomic DNA using the immunoSEQ Assay, a bias-controlled multiplex PCR. The study's processing was this. The number of nucleated cells in each sample was estimated by amplification of reference gene primers within the assay. To quantify the absolute abundance of each unique TCRbeta CDR3 rearrangement, sequence reads were collapsed and filtered. Productive Simpson clonality was computed per sample as the square root of Simpson's diversity index over productive rearrangements. In TCRdb, the immuneACCESS table is reduced to in-frame sequences with V and J assigned. These tables do not hold every clone; where another copy was compared, an unresolved V gene accounts for under half, and the others remain unexplained. Clone size and V and J calls were adopted from that table, with D and trimming inferred from the DNA. This sample gives approximately 90,000 clones in total; 60% to 85% of them show up just once. Over 40% of the sample goes to the ten largest clones.

The origin of this receptor is a human donor in a cohort sampled during active COVID-19. Recombination connected TRBV4-1 to TRBJ1-1, with 8 bases aligning to TRBD1. Material: peripheral blood. The DNA sequence is TGCGCCAGCAGCCAACAGGGGGCGCGAGGCATGAACACTGAAGCTTTCTTT. It translates as CASSQQGARGMNTEAFF.